This is a list of T cell receptor beta chains from one sample in a study of human T cells and chemical hapten exposure. TCRdb redid the calling of the 5' RACE reads with MiXCR, one entry per CDR3 protein. This sample has approximately 140,000 distinct CDR3 sequences, with about 4% found just once. These receptors originate from a female donor in good health. The CDR3 runs from the conserved cysteine through the conserved F or W. The order of the fields is D gene, J gene, V gene, clone size, CDR3 DNA, CDR3 protein. The D gene is left open where the match is weak. Clone size is not always given. Where it is, it says once, few, many or a class for expanded clones.

-	TRBJ1-4	TRBV6-1	many	TGTGCCAGCAGTCCCATCTGGGGGGGCGGATCAACTAATGAAAAACTGTTTTTT	CASSPIWGGGSTNEKLFF
-	TRBJ2-7	TRBV20-1	many	TGCAGTGCTAGACCTTATATTTACGAGCAGTACTTC	CSARPYIYEQYF
-	TRBJ1-6	TRBV27	many	TGTGCCAGCAGTGAACCACAGGGAATTAATTCACCCCTCCACTTT	CASSEPQGINSPLHF
-	TRBJ2-1	TRBV7-2	many	TGTGCCAGCAGCTTAGCCGGAGTGAGCTCCTACAATGAGCAGTTCTTC	CASSLAGVSSYNEQFF
TRBD2	TRBJ2-3	TRBV10-3	few	TGTGCCATCAGTGAGCTAGCGGGGGAGGGCACAGATACGCAGTATTTT	CAISELAGEGTDTQYF
TRBD1	TRBJ2-6	TRBV5-4	many	TGTGCCAGCAGCGCGACAGGGGGAGCTGGGGCCAACGTCCTGACTTTC	CASSATGGAGANVLTF
-	TRBJ1-6	TRBV12-3/TRBV12-4	many	TGTGCCAGCAGTTTAAGGGGTTCCTATAATTCACCCCTCCACTTT	CASSLRGSYNSPLHF
TRBD1	TRBJ2-7	TRBV2	many	TGTGCCAGCAGACCCAGGGGGCTTCCCTACGAGCAGTACTTC	CASRPRGLPYEQYF
-	TRBJ2-1	TRBV29-1	-	TGCAGCGTTTTCGTGTATGAGCAGTTCTTC	CSVFVYEQFF
-	TRBJ1-2	TRBV9	few	TGTGCCAGCAGGAAAACGGGACTGATCAATGGCTACACCTTC	CASRKTGLINGYTF
TRBD1	TRBJ2-2	TRBV9	many	TGTGCCAGCAGCGTAGGACAGGGAACGAACACCGGGGAGCTGTTTTTT	CASSVGQGTNTGELFF
-	TRBJ1-1	TRBV7-9	-	TGTGCCAGCAGCGAGTCTAGAGACACTGAAGCTTTCTTT	CASSESRDTEAFF
-	TRBJ2-1	TRBV11-1	many	TGTGCCAGCAGCTTAGGCGGGCGGGCCTACAATGAGCAGTTCTTC	CASSLGGRAYNEQFF